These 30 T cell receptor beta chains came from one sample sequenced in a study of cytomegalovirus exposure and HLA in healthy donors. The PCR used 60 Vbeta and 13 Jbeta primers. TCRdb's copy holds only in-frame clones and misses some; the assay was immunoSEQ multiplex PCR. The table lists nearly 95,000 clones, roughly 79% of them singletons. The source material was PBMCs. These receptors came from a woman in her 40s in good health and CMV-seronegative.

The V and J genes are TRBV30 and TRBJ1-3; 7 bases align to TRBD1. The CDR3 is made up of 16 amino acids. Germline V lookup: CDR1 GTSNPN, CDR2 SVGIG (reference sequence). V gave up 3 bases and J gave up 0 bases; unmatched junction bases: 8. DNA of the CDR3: TGTGCCTGGAGCCAGACAGGGACCTTCTCTGGAAACACCATATATTTT. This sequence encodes CAWSQTGTFSGNTIYF.

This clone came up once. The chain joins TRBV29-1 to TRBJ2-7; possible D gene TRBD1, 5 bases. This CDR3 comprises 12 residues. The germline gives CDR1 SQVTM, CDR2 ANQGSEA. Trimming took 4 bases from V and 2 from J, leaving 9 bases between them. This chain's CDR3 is CSVVDSTYEQYF. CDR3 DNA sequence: TGCAGCGTTGTTGACAGTACCTACGAGCAGTACTTC.

The CDR3 reads CASRGDSYGYTF. CDR3 nucleotide sequence: TGTGCCAGCAGAGGAGATTCCTATGGCTACACCTTC. The chain joins TRBV7-2 to TRBJ1-2; no clear D. Germline values: CDR1 SGHTA, CDR2 FQGNSA. Trimming left V 6 bases short and J 4 bases short, with 9 bases between. The CDR3 sequence is 12 residues long.

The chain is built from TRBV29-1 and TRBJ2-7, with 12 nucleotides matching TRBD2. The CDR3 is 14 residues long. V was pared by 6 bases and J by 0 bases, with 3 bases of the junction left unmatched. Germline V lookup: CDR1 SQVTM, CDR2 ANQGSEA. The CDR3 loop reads CSVRTSGVSYEQYF. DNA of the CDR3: TGCAGCGTGAGGACTAGCGGGGTCTCCTACGAGCAGTACTTC.

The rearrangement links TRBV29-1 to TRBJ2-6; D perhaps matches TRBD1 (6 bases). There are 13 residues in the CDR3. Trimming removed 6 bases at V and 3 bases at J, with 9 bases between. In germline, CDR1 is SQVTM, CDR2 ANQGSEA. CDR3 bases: TGCAGCGTCGGACAGAGTGGGGCCAACGTCCTGACTTTC. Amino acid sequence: CSVGQSGANVLTF.

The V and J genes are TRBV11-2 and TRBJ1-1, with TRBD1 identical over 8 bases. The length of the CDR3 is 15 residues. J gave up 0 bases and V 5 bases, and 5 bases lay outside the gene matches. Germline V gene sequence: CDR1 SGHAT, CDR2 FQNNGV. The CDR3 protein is CASSAQGALNTEAFF. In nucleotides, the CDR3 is TGTGCCAGCAGCGCCCAGGGGGCCTTGAACACTGAAGCTTTCTTT.

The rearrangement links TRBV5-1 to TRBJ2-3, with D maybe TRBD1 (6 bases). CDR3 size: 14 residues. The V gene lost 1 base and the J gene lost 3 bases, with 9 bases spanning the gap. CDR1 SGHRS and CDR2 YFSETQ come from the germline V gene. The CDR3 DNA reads TGCGCCAGCAGCTTGAACAGGGAAACAGATACGCAGTATTTT. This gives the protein CASSLNRETDTQYF.

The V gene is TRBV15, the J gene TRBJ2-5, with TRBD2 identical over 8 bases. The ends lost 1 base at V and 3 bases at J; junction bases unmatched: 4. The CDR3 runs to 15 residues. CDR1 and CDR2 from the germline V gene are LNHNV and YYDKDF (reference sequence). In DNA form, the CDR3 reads TGTGCCACCAGCAGAGCACCGGGGGGGGAAGAGACCCAGTACTTC. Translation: CATSRAPGGEETQYF.

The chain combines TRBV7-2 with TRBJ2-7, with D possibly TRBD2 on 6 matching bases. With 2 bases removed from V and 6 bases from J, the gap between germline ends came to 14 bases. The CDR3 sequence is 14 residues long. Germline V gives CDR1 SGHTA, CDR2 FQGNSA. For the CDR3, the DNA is TGTGCCAGCAGCTTATTCCTAGCGAAGGGCGAGCAGTACTTC. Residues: CASSLFLAKGEQYF.

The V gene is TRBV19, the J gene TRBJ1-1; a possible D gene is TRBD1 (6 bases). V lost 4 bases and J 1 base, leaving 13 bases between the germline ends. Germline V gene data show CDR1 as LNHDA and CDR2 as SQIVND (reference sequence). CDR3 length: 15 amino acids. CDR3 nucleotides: TGTGCCAGTAGTAACCAGGGGCGTGGGAACACTGAAGCTTTCTTT. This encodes CASSNQGRGNTEAFF.

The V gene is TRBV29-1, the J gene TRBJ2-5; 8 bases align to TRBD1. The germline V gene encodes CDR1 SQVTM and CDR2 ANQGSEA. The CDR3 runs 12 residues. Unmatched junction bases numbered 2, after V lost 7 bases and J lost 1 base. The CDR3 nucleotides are TGCAGCGGTCAGGGGGCCCAAGAGACCCAGTACTTC. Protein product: CSGQGAQETQYF.

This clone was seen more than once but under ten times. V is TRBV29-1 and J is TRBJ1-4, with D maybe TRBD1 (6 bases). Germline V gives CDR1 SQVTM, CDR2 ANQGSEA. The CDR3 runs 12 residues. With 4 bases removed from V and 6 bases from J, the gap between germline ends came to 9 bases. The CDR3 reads CSVAAGDEKLFF. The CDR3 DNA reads TGCAGCGTTGCGGCAGGGGATGAAAAACTGTTTTTT. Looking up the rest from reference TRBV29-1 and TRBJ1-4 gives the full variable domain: SAVISQKPSRDICQRGTSLTIQCQVDSQVTMMFWYRQQPGQSLTLIATANQGSEATYESGFVIDKFPISRPNLTFSTLTVSNMSPEDSSIYLCSVAAGDEKLFFGSGTQLSVL.

CDR3 in DNA: TGTGCCAGCAGTCTATACACCGGGACAGTTTTCAGTGAGCAGTACTTC. Protein: CASSLYTGTVFSEQYF. The chain links TRBV28 to TRBJ2-7; 7 bases are shared with TRBD1. Germline CDR1 and CDR2: MDHEN and SYDVKM. V shed 5 bases, J shed 7 bases, and the junction held 17 bases outside the gene matches. The CDR3 extends over 16 amino acids.

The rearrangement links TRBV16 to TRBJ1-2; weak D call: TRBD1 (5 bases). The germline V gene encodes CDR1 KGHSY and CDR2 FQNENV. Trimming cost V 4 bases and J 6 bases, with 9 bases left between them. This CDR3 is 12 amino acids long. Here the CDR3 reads CASSLGGDGYTF. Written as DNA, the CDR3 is TGTGCCAGCAGCCTAGGAGGGGATGGCTACACCTTC.

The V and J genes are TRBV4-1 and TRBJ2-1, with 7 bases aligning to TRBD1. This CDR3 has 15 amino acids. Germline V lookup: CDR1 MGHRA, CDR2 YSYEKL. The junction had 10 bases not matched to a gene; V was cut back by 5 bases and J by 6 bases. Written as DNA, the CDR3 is TGCGCCAGCAGCTTACAAGGGGGCCCGGGCAATGAGCAGTTCTTC. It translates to CASSLQGGPGNEQFF.

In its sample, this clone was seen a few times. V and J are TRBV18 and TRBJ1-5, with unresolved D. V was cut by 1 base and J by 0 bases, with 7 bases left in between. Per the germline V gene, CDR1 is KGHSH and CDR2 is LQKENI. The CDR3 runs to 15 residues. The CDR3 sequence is CASSPQHGSNQPQHF. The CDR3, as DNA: TGTGCCAGCTCACCACAGCACGGTAGCAATCAGCCCCAGCATTTT.

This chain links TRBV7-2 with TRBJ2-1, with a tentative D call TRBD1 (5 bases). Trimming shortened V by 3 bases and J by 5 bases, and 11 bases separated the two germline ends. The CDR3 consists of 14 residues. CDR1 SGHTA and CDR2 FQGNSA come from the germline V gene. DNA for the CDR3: TGTGCCAGCAGCTTTCAGGGTGGGGACAATGAGCAGTTCTTC. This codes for CASSFQGGDNEQFF.

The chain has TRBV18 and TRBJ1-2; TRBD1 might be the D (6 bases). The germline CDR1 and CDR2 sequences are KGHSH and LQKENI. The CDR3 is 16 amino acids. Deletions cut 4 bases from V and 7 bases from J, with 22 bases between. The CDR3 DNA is TGTGCCAGCTCACAGAACGAAGGGGGTCGGGGCAGTGGCTACACCTTC. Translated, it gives CASSQNEGGRGSGYTF.

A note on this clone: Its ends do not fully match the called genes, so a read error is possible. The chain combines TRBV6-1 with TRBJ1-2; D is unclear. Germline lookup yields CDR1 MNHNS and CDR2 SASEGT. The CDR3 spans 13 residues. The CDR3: CASSEAENYGYPF. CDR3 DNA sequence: TGTGCCAGCAGTGAAGCAGAAAACTATGGCTACCCCTTC.

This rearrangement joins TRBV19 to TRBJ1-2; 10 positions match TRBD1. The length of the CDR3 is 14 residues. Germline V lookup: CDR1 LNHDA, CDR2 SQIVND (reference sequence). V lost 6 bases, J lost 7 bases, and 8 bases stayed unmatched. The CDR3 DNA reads TGTGCCAGTAGACAGACAGGGGGCGTGAGTGGCTACACCTTC. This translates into CASRQTGGVSGYTF.

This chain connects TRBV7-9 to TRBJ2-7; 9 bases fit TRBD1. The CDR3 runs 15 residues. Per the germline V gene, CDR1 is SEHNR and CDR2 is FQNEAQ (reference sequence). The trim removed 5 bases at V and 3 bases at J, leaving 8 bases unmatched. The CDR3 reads CASSPPGQGFYEQYF. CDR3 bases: TGTGCCAGCAGCCCCCCCGGACAGGGGTTCTACGAGCAGTACTTC.

CDR3 sequence: CASSRPTSTDTQYF. The CDR3 nucleotides are TGCGCCAGCAGCCGACCGACTAGTACAGATACGCAGTATTTT. The chain has TRBV4-1 and TRBJ2-3, with D perhaps matching TRBD2 (6 bases). CDR1 MGHRA and CDR2 YSYEKL come from the germline V gene. The CDR3 has 14 residues. The V end lost 4 bases, the J end lost 3 bases, and 11 bases lay between the germline ends.

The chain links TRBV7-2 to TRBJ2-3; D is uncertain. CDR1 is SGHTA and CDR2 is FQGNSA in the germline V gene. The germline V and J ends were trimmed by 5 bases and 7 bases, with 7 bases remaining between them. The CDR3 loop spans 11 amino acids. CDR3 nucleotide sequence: TGTGCCAGCAGCAGGAGACATACGCAGTATTTT. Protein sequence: CASSRRHTQYF.

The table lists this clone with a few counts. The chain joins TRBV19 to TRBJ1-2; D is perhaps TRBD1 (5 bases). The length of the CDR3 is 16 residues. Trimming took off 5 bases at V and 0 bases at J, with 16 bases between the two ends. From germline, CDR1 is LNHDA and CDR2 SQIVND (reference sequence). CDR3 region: CASSPRHQQANYGYTF. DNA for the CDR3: TGTGCCAGTAGTCCTCGCCATCAACAGGCTAACTATGGCTACACCTTC. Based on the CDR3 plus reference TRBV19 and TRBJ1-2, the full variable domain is DGGITQSPKYLFRKEGQNVTLSCEQNLNHDAMYWYRQDPGQGLRLIYYSQIVNDFQKGDIAEGYSVSREKKESFPLTVTSAQKNPTAFYLCASSPRHQQANYGYTFGSGTRLTVV.

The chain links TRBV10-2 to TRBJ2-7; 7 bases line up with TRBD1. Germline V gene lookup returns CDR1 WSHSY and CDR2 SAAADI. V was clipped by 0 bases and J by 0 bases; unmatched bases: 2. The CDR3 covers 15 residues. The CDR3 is CASSESGDSSYEQYF. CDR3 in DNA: TGCGCCAGCAGTGAGTCGGGGGACAGCTCCTACGAGCAGTACTTC.

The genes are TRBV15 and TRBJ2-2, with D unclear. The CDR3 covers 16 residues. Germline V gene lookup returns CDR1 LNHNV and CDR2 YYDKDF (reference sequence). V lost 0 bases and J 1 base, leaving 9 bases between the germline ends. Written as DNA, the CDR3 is TGTGCCACCAGCAGAGATTCATCGGGGAACACCGGGGAGCTGTTTTTT. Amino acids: CATSRDSSGNTGELFF.

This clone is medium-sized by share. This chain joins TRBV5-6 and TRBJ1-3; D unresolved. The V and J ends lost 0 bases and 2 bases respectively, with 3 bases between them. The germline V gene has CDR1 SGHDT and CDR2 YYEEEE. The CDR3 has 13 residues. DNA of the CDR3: TGTGCCAGCAGCTTGGTAGCTGGAAACACCATATATTTT. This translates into CASSLVAGNTIYF.

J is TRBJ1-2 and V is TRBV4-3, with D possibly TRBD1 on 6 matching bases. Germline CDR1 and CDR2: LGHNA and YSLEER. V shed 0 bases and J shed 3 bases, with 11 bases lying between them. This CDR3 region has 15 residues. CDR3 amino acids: CASSQEGTSYYGYTF. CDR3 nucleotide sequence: TGCGCCAGCAGCCAAGAAGGGACATCTTACTATGGCTACACCTTC.

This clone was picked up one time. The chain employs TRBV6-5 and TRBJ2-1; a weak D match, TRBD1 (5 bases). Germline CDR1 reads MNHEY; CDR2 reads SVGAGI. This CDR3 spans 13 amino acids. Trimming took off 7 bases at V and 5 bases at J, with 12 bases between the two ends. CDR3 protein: CASMRQGDNEQFF. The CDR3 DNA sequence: TGTGCCAGCATGCGTCAGGGCGACAATGAGCAGTTCTTC.

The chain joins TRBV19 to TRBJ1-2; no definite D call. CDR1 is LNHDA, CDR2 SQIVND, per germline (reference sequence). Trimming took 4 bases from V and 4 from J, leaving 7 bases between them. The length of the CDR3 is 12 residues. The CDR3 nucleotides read TGTGCCAGTAGTAGTGGGCGCTATGGCTACACCTTC. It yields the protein CASSSGRYGYTF.